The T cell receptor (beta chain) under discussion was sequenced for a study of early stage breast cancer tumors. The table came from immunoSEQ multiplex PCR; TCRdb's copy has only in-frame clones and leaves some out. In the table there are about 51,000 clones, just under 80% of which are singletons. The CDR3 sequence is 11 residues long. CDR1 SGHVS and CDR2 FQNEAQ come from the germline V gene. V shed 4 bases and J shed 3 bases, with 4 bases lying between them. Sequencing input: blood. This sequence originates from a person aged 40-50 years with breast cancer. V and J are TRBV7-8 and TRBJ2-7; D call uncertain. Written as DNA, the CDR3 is TGTGCCAGCAGCTGGGGCTACGAGCAGTACTTC. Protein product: CASSWGYEQYF.